Sequencing of this TCR beta chain was carried out in a study of CD8 T cells in ankylosing spondylitis (dated by TCRdb to 2017 to 2019). With regard to the full study: The study set out to find disease-linked TCR variants by profiling T cell receptor beta repertoires in ankylosing spondylitis patients and healthy donors. Peripheral blood samples were taken, and synovial fluid was additionally collected from ankylosing spondylitis patients. In total, the full study cohort was made up of about 99 healthy donors and some 26 ankylosing spondylitis patients.

General study outcomes and caveats: Significant enrichment of the disease-linked clones was reported in matched synovial fluid samples from ankylosing spondylitis patients. A CD8+ phenotype was shown by the disease-linked clones, which were found at relatively low frequencies in peripheral blood. Some of the motif variants had been reported before in the synovial fluid and blood of reactive arthritis patients, a finding that suggests common disease-initiation mechanisms. A TCR beta motif of 8 or 9 highly homologous amino acid variants appeared characteristic of blood from ankylosing spondylitis patients.

CDR1 and CDR2 are read off the germline V gene as SGDLS and YYNGEE. There are 19 amino acids in the CDR3, from cysteine to phenylalanine inclusive. The retained sequence is limited to the CDR3, 57 bases, with the frame set at the first base. The table lists this clonotype with many counts. It lacks a known antigen. The junction departs from germline at one end; a sequencing error may be responsible. This sample was sequenced with an Illumina HiSeq 2500. TCR beta libraries were prepared by quantitative 5'-RACE with molecular barcodes. In the source study's methods: To identify disease-linked TCR variants, a new computational method was used, one built on a probabilistic model of VDJ rearrangement. TCRdb's own reprocessing of the public reads used fastp at Q25 and MiXCR and kept productive beta chains. Each CDR3 protein gets just one entry, which takes the most common genes and DNA from the rows behind it. These V and J calls are TCRdb output, not the study's own analysis. The sample contains 200,000 to 250,000 distinct CDR3 sequences, 7% to 10% of them found a single time. Clones ranked in the top ten supply 4.8% of the sample.

The specimen sequenced was blood, either unsorted or a sorted T cell fraction (not recorded which). This sequence originates from a female donor with ankylosing spondylitis or in good health (not recorded which). The sequence is built from TRBV9 and TRBJ2-2; 9 central nucleotides agree with TRBD2. The CDR3 sequence is CASSPHLPGLATNTGELFF. The nucleotide sequence is TGTGCCAGCAGCCCGCACCTCCCCGGACTAGCGACGAATACCGGGGAGCTGTTTTTT.